The text below deals with one TCR beta chain. This receptor's antigen is unknown. Libraries came from the immunoSEQ multiplex PCR assay. The multiplex PCR relied on a mix of 60 forward primers for TCR Vbeta segments and 13 reverse primers for TCR Jbeta segments. A multiplex PCR assay on genomic DNA amplified the CDR3 region of rearranged TCR beta genes. The amplified TCR beta libraries were sequenced on the Illumina HiSeq System as 87-base-pair reads. Per the authors' processing: A later analysis counted about 82 million unique TCR beta chains across the approximately 700 repertoires, and around 12 million of these chains were shared by at least two donors. Raw reads were error-corrected and collapsed into unique sequences with a nearest-neighbor algorithm that merged closely related sequences to remove PCR and sequencing errors. Alignment of CDR3 sequences to IMGT reference sequences was used to assign V, D and J gene segments. For a sequence to be retained, a match of at least six nucleotides to both a V gene segment and a J gene segment was required. A rearrangement was called productive if the CDR3 had no stop codons and remained in frame with V and J, and every other rearrangement was called non-productive. Following IMGT convention, CDR3 was defined as the stretch from the second conserved V-encoded cysteine to the conserved J-encoded phenylalanine. Sequences without an unambiguous match to a single V gene segment were excluded from the earlier analysis of several hundred of the donors. In an earlier analysis of about 590 of the donors, a V segment was called functional when productive rearrangements were above 56.7%, and segregating when the standard deviation between donors exceeded 5%. A statistical classification framework was built to diagnose cytomegalovirus status from the catalog of TCR beta chain sequences. In a later analysis, TCR nucleotide sequences were compared against IMGT/GENE-DB human TR gene sequences so that V and J genes could be assigned. The TCRdist pipeline was used in a later analysis to assign CDR3 sequences and most-parsimonious VDJ recombination scenarios. A later analysis defined each TCR beta chain by its CDR3 amino acid sequence plus V-gene family, and excluded reads lacking a unique V-gene family. As a way to deal with suspected cross-contamination and a sequencing artifact, a later analysis dropped approximately 570 nucleotide sequences that were highly shared and had low generation probability. In a later analysis, a clonal expansion index for each public chain was calculated from normalized within-repertoire ranks of inferred template counts. A later analysis computed generation probabilities with a VDJ recombination model fitted to out-of-frame rearrangements, and checked the results against IGoR. Hypergeometric tests were used in a later analysis to score TCR-TCR, TCR-HLA and TCR-CMV co-occurrence, with a repertoire-size bias correction applied to the TCR pairs. A later analysis estimated false discovery rates by permuting HLA or CMV assignments 20 times. A later analysis grouped co-occurring TCRs with DBSCAN, adding TCRdist sequence similarity when clustering within HLA-allele-positive subsets. Repertoires with fewer than 30,000 or more than 120,000 public chains were left out of co-occurrence clustering, as were five repertoires with anomalous nucleotide sharing. The clones in this table, taken by TCRdb from immuneACCESS, are in-frame only. Not every clone is retained; where verified, under half of the shortfall comes from an unresolved V gene, and the cause of the rest is unknown. V, J and clone size are those of that table, while D and trimming were read from the DNA. The table of this sample itemizes roughly 120,000 clones. 0.9% to 1.2% of the sample comes from the top ten.

This record comes from a study of cytomegalovirus exposure and HLA in healthy donors (dated by TCRdb to about 2017). Looking at the study overall: According to an earlier analysis of 587 of the donors, 150 million to 200 million T cells yielded over 100 million unique TCR beta sequences and roughly 280 Gb of sequence data. Rather than drawing on any new phenotypic data, the later analysis identified candidate immune exposures from TCR beta sequences and the way those sequences occurred across donors. The study used immunosequencing to profile the T cell repertoires of approximately 640 subjects and linked those repertoires to cytomegalovirus serostatus. Genome-wide SNP genotypes for about 65% of the 666 donors were used in a later genetic analysis, which treated that subset as a discovery cohort. Typing coverage varied by locus: roughly 629-640 donors for A, B, C, DRB1 and DQB1; 500 to 550 for DQA1; about 600 for DPA1; roughly 470 for DPB1. HLA typing covered class I and class II loci at four-digit resolution. The study combined high-throughput TCR immunosequencing, statistical association of individual TCRs with disease status, and machine learning to predict cytomegalovirus infection status. Among some 410 genotyped donors of the cohort, an average of approximately 240,000 unique TCR beta nucleotide sequences were sequenced per donor, about a sixth of them non-productive. Donor age, sex, ethnicity and CMV serostatus were collected together with the repertoire data. In an earlier analysis of 587 of the donors, high-throughput TCR beta sequencing was used to judge whether each TCR beta V gene segment behaved as functional or pseudogenic. Approximately 310 gigabases of sequencing data and roughly 80 million unique TCR sequences made up an early release that covered 500 to 650 HLA-typed donors. In addition to the first cohort of 666 subjects, a separate validation cohort of 130 or so different subjects was used. The study aimed to test whether cataloging public T cell receptors could reveal signatures of past pathogen exposure. In a later analysis, previously published TCR beta repertoires from fewer than 750 donors were re-analyzed and high-resolution HLA genotyping was added so that TCR occurrence patterns could be studied. Every discovery cohort repertoire had been produced on one sequencing platform. Five DR-DQ haplotypes were treated as single units for association and clustering because of strong linkage in the cohort. Among the roughly 400 genotyped donors, approximately 81% belonged to the genetic ancestry cluster associated with self-reported Caucasian donors. The investigation overall reported the following: Most TCR sequences were observed very rarely across donors, whereas some public TCRs were present in many individuals. An earlier analysis of 587 of the donors showed that most TCR beta V segments appeared in productive rearrangements either about 90% or about 30% of the time, which broadly matched IMGT annotations. Presence/absence analyses assumed roughly uniform sequencing depth across donors, an assumption that may not hold. A later analysis found that TCR association rates varied across HLA loci, with DRB1 alleles showing the most associated TCRs and HLA-C alleles the fewest. Specific HLA alleles were associated with roughly 17,000 TCR beta sequences at a false discovery rate of 0.05 in a later analysis. Assigning TCR associations to individual alleles was difficult when HLA alleles, especially DR and DQ, strongly co-occurred. A few of the identified cytomegalovirus-associated TCR beta chains were confirmed in vitro to be specific for cytomegalovirus antigens. Linkage disequilibrium might explain the correlated functional status among segregating V segments, but an unknown experimental factor could not be excluded. It was suggested by the authors that the approach could potentially be generalized to other disease states and immunological phenotypes. Because some donors lacked HLA typing at each locus, the association tests relied only on the typed subset. Cytomegalovirus status was reported to be diagnosed by the classifier with high specificity and sensitivity in both the original and validation cohorts. According to a later analysis, parvovirus B19, influenza, CMV and Epstein-Barr virus appeared linked to several top co-occurrence clusters. A later genetic analysis reported fewer N-insertions in productive TCRs among donors in an Asian-associated ancestry cluster than the roughly 650-donor mean. In a later genetic analysis, a missense DCLRE1C variant was associated with V-gene and J-gene trimming of TCR beta chains, and the association was replicated in an independent cohort. CMV serostatus was the only immune exposure information available for the cohort. In a later analysis, most CMV-associated TCR beta chains were found to appear HLA-restricted, with HLA associations seemingly driven largely by CMV exposure. The earlier analysis of about 600 of the donors excluded over 15 rarely observed V segments, including chromosome 9 orphons, because counts were too low. A cluster of highly shared sequence variants was judged likely to represent a technical artifact of the sequencing pipeline. Compared with equally common non-associated chains, HLA-associated TCR beta chains in a later analysis were more clonally expanded and had lower generation probabilities. This cohort had only TCR beta chains sequenced, and the lack of alpha or paired-chain data limited which features could be detected. The study listed 150 to 200 TCR beta chains as associated with cytomegalovirus. A further reported finding was that TCR beta sequences accurately predicted the HLA-A and HLA-B alleles for most subjects in the first cohort. Because the 87-base-pair reads could not distinguish some IMGT-functional V segments, including TRBV6-2 and TRBV6-3, those segments were excluded.

The cohort was made up of 500 to 850 healthy bone marrow donors. At the time of sampling, every cohort member was nominally healthy, though immune exposures that went unrecorded were likely present. The donor tested CMV seronegative, placing the donor among the 350 to 400 seronegative members of the cohort. A peripheral blood sample was collected from each donor, and TCR beta sequencing was performed on peripheral blood mononuclear cells. Genomic DNA was extracted from the blood cell samples with the Qiagen DNeasy Blood Extraction Kit. V is cut by 4 bases and J by 2 bases, and the space between the germline ends is 14 bases. CDR1 GTSNPN and CDR2 SVGIG were looked up in the germline V gene (reference sequence). The CDR3 holds 14 amino acids from the cysteine to the phenylalanine. The sequence is cut down to CDR3 DNA, 42 bases in frame from base 1.

This receptor chain uses TRBV30 and TRBJ1-1, with the identity of the D gene unclear. Sample: PBMCs. The source is a man aged 18 to 29 in good health and CMV-seronegative. Read as DNA, the sequence is TGTGCCTGGAATCTAGGCCGGGGAAACACTGAAGCTTTCTTT. Its amino acids are CAWNLGRGNTEAFF. Beyond the CDR3, the reference TRBV30 and TRBJ1-1 genes provide the residues; the full variable domain reads: SQTIHQWPATLVQPVGSPLSLECTVEGTSNPNLYWYRQAAGRGLQLLFYSVGIGQISSEVPQNLSASRPQDRQFILSSKKLLLSDSGFYLCAWNLGRGNTEAFFGQGTRLTVV.